This TCR beta chain was recorded in a study of PD-1 blockade in mismatch repair-deficient tumors. At the level of the study: Patients had roughly twelve mismatch repair-deficient cancer types, all previously treated and progressing.

This clone has a handful of counts. The antigen is unknown. Time point denoted: 10-day in vitro stimulation with candidate neoantigen peptide 4. Cells were stimulated more than nine days with each of under ten ELISpot-reactive neoantigens. Repertoires were generated with immunoSEQ multiplex PCR, while TCRdb's copy carries only in-frame clones and drops some. The sample has more than 11,000 clones, roughly 84% seen once; the top ten hold under 25%. The V gene lost 3 bases and the J gene lost 6 bases, with 14 bases spanning the gap. CDR3 length equals 15 residues. Germline-derived CDR1 and CDR2 are SEHNR and FQNEAQ (reference sequence).

The clonotype was recovered from an adult with mismatch repair-deficient cancer. The sequencing here drew on cells cultured in vitro, taken from a patient treated with pembrolizumab. The chain couples TRBV7-9 to TRBJ1-4, with a tentative D call TRBD1 (6 bases). The DNA for the CDR3 is TGTGCCAGCAGCTTCCGTAGGGGGACGGATGAAAAACTGTTTTTT. This translates into CASSFRRGTDEKLFF. The full variable domain, completed using reference TRBV7-9 and TRBJ1-4, is DTGVSQNPRHKITKRGQNVTFRCDPISEHNRLYWYRQTLGQGPEFLTYFQNEAQLEKSRLLSDRFSAERPKGSFSTLEIQRTEQGDSAMYLCASSFRRGTDEKLFFGSGTQLSVL.